Presented here are 2 T cell receptor beta chains from one specimen sequenced in a study of T cells in Graves' hyperthyroidism and ophthalmopathy. Template material for amplifying TCR beta CDR3 regions consisted of RNA transcripts. The HTBI primer set drove a first-round RT-PCR of the TCR CDR3. TCRdb ran MiXCR on the multiplex PCR reads and lists one entry per CDR3 protein. The sample has 530,000 or so distinct CDR3 sequences, about a sixth seen once. Sequencing was performed on blood. The receptor source for this set is a woman aged 18-29 years with Graves' ophthalmopathy.

There are a few counts of this clonotype. In DNA, the CDR3 is TGTGCCAGCAAGGGACTAGCGGGAGTTAATGAGCAGTTCTTC. Its translation: CASKGLAGVNEQFF. This chain uses TRBV27 with TRBJ2-1, with 14 bases fitting TRBD2. V trimming: 7 bases; J trimming: 7 bases; junction bases outside the gene matches: 3. CDR1 and CDR2 (germline): MNHEY, SMNVEV (reference sequence). The CDR3 extends over 14 amino acids.

The gene calls are TRBV20-1 and TRBJ2-1; 8 bases line up with TRBD2. The CDR3 sequence is 21 residues long. Germline V gene data show CDR1 as DFQATT and CDR2 as SNEGSKA (reference sequence). The ends lost 0 bases at V and 8 bases at J; junction bases unmatched: 27. In nucleotides, the CDR3 is TGCAGTGCTAGAGATGAGGTCGACAGGTGGGATAGCGGGACTAACTTTGATGAGCAGTTCTTC. Translating gives CSARDEVDRWDSGTNFDEQFF.